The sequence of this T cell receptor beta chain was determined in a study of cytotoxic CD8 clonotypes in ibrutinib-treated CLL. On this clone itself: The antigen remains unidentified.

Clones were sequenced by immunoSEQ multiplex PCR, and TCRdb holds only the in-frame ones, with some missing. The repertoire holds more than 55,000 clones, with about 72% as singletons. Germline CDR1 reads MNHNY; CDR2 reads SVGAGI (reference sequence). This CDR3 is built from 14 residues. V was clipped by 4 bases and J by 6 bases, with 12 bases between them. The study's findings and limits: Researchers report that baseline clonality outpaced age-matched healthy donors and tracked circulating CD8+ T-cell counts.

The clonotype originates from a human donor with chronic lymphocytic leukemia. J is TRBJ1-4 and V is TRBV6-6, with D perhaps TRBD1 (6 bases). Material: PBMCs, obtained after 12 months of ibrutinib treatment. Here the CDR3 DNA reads TGTGCCAGCAGTTCCCGCAGGGGTTATGAAAAACTGTTTTTT. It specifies CASSSRRGYEKLFF.